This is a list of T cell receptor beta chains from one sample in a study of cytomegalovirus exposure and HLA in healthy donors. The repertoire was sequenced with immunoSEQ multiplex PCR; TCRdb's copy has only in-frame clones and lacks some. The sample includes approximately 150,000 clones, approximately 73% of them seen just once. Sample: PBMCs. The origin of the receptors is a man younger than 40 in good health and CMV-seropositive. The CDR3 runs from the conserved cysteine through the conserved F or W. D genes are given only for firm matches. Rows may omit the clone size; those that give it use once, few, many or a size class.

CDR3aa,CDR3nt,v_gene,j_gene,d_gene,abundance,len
CASIRELAGSYEQYF,TGTGCCAGCATACGTGAGTTGGCGGGCTCCTACGAGCAGTACTTC,TRBV6-5,TRBJ2-7,NA,NA,15
CAISDLVAYEQYF,TGTGCCATCAGTGATTTAGTCGCCTACGAGCAGTACTTC,TRBV10-3,TRBJ2-7,NA,NA,13
CASSLALSLAGPDTQYF,TGTGCCAGCAGCTTAGCGCTGTCACTAGCGGGACCAGATACGCAGTATTTT,TRBV7-6,TRBJ2-3,TRBD2,NA,17
CASSYGTGLTRQYF,TGCGCCAGCAGCTACGGGACAGGGTTGACAAGGCAGTACTTC,TRBV5-1,TRBJ2-7,TRBD1,few,14
CAWNQQTTSTDTQYF,TGTGCCTGGAACCAGCAGACTACTAGCACAGATACGCAGTATTTT,TRBV30,TRBJ2-3,NA,NA,15
CASSPGTGTEETQYF,TGCGCCAGCAGCCCAGGGACAGGAACTGAAGAGACCCAGTACTTC,TRBV10-1,TRBJ2-5,TRBD1,NA,15
CASSLVNAMRNYGYTF,TGTGCCAGCAGCCTTGTTAACGCGATGCGGAACTATGGCTACACCTTC,TRBV7-9,TRBJ1-2,NA,NA,16
CASSPPGVGRHYGYTF,TGTGCCAGCAGCCCCCCCGGGGTCGGTCGGCACTATGGCTACACCTTC,TRBV5-4,TRBJ1-2,NA,NA,16
CASSTPGRTDTQYF,TGTGCCAGCAGTACCCCGGGGAGAACAGATACGCAGTATTTT,TRBV6-5,TRBJ2-3,NA,NA,14
CASSLNGVEQYF,TGTGCCAGCAGCTTAAACGGAGTCGAGCAGTACTTC,TRBV11-3,TRBJ2-7,NA,NA,12
CASSEAGAEDTQYF,TGTGCCAGCAGTGAGGCGGGAGCGGAAGATACGCAGTATTTT,TRBV6-4,TRBJ2-3,TRBD2,NA,14
CAWRGLAGEQYF,TGTGCCTGGAGGGGACTAGCGGGCGAGCAGTACTTC,TRBV30,TRBJ2-7,TRBD2,NA,12
CASSLAGEHRTDTQYF,TGCGCCAGCAGCTTGGCCGGGGAGCACCGCACAGATACGCAGTATTTT,TRBV5-1,TRBJ2-3,NA,NA,16
CASRDERAGYTEAFF,TGCGCCAGCAGGGATGAGAGAGCGGGATACACTGAAGCTTTCTTT,TRBV5-1,TRBJ1-1,NA,NA,15
CASSPFPSGMNTGELFF,TGTGCCAGCAGCCCTTTCCCGAGCGGGATGAATACCGGGGAGCTGTTTTTT,TRBV9,TRBJ2-2,TRBD2,NA,17
CASSLTGTGVYEQYF,TGTGCCAGCAGCCTCACCGGGACAGGGGTGTACGAGCAGTACTTC,TRBV9,TRBJ2-7,TRBD1,NA,15
CASSVDSSSGNTIYF,TGTGCCAGCAGCGTGGACAGTAGCTCTGGAAACACCATATATTTT,TRBV9,TRBJ1-3,NA,few,15
CASSTSETQYF,TGTGCCAGCAGCACTTCGGAGACCCAGTACTTC,TRBV28,TRBJ2-5,NA,once,11
CASSLTSGQTYNEQFF,TGTGCCAGCAGTTTGACTAGCGGACAGACCTACAATGAGCAGTTCTTC,TRBV27,TRBJ2-1,TRBD2,NA,16
CAWSSAGGELFF,TGTGCCTGGAGTTCTGCCGGGGGGGAGCTGTTTTTT,TRBV30,TRBJ2-2,NA,NA,12
CASKLAGEYYEQYF,TGTGCCAGCAAACTAGCGGGAGAGTACTACGAGCAGTACTTC,TRBV6-5,TRBJ2-7,TRBD2,NA,14
CASSKTGALQETQYF,TGTGCCAGCAGCAAGACAGGGGCCCTGCAAGAGACCCAGTACTTC,TRBV5-4,TRBJ2-5,TRBD1,once,15
CASSLAGLAEKQFF,TGTGCCAGCAGCTTAGCGGGACTAGCAGAAAAGCAGTTCTTC,TRBV7-9,TRBJ2-1,TRBD2,few,14
CASSLRSGIHEQYF,TGTGCCAGCAGTTTAAGGTCAGGAATCCACGAGCAGTACTTC,TRBV28,TRBJ2-7,NA,NA,14
CASSTGRWELFF,TGTGCCAGCAGCACAGGGCGGTGGGAGCTGTTTTTT,TRBV6-1,TRBJ2-2,NA,NA,12
CASSLGGEGDRNGYTF,TGCGCCAGCAGCTTGGGGGGCGAGGGGGATAGGAACGGCTACACCTTC,TRBV5-1,TRBJ1-2,NA,NA,16
CASSPEASGGYEQYF,TGTGCCAGCAGCCCAGAGGCTAGTGGCGGTTACGAGCAGTACTTC,TRBV11-2,TRBJ2-7,NA,NA,15
CASSPGTPPYNEQFF,TGTGCCAGCAGCCCTGGGACACCGCCCTACAATGAGCAGTTCTTC,TRBV7-9,TRBJ2-1,NA,NA,15
CASSGTGAGAYGYTF,TGTGCCAGCAGTGGGACAGGGGCCGGAGCTTATGGCTACACCTTC,TRBV6-5,TRBJ1-2,TRBD1,NA,15
CAMSVGGSTEAFF,TGTGCCATGTCAGTGGGGGGGAGCACTGAAGCTTTCTTT,TRBV6-5,TRBJ1-1,NA,NA,13
CASSIGTNENHNYGYTF,TGTGCCAGCAGTATCGGGACAAACGAGAACCATAACTATGGCTACACCTTC,TRBV2,TRBJ1-2,NA,once,17